The 27 T cell receptor beta chains listed next were all sequenced from one sample in a study of immune evolution from preneoplasia to lung adenocarcinoma. The repertoire was sequenced with immunoSEQ multiplex PCR; TCRdb's copy has only in-frame clones and lacks some. The sample shows fewer than 11,000 clones, 70% to 80% of them seen only once. The specimen sequenced was FFPE minimally invasive lung adenocarcinoma tissue. The receptor set was obtained from a person aged 70 to 85 with lung adenocarcinoma.

The chain links TRBV6-1 to TRBJ2-5; D perhaps matches TRBD1 (6 bases). The V gene's germline CDR1 is MNHNS and CDR2 SASEGT. V gave up 1 base and J gave up 0 bases, with 15 bases separating them. The CDR3 is 17 residues long. CDR3 coding DNA: TGTGCCAGCAGTGAAGGGGTGAAGGGGGACAACCAAGAGACCCAGTACTTC. Protein: CASSEGVKGDNQETQYF.

The V and J genes are TRBV30 and TRBJ1-6, with 7 bases matching TRBD1. CDR1 and CDR2 (germline): GTSNPN, SVGIG (reference sequence). The trim removed 4 bases at V and 5 bases at J, leaving 2 bases unmatched. The CDR3 is 13 residues long. The CDR3 reads CAWTRGDNSPLHF. The DNA for the CDR3 is TGTGCCTGGACCAGGGGGGATAATTCACCCCTCCACTTT.

This chain uses TRBV6-7 with TRBJ2-1, with 9 bases that match TRBD2. TRBV6-7 is flagged as an ORF with uncertain function. The CDR3 extends over 16 amino acids. Unmatched junction bases numbered 8, after V lost 6 bases and J lost 2 bases. CDR3 nucleotides: TGTGCCAGCAGGTACCCGACTAGCGGCCCCTACAATGAGCAGTTCTTC. It encodes CASRYPTSGPYNEQFF.

This chain connects TRBV6-5 to TRBJ2-7, with D possibly matching TRBD2 (5 bases). CDR1 and CDR2 from the germline V gene are MNHEY and SVGAGI. This CDR3 comprises 13 residues. Trimming left V 0 bases short and J 5 bases short, with 8 bases between. Here the CDR3 DNA reads TGTGCCAGCAGTTACTCGAGAGGGCACGAGCAGTACTTC. This sequence encodes CASSYSRGHEQYF.

The chain joins TRBV10-3 to TRBJ2-5, with 10 bases lining up with TRBD2. Germline V lookup: CDR1 ENHRY, CDR2 SYGVKD. CDR3 length: 17 amino acids. V was clipped by 4 bases and J by 4 bases; unmatched bases: 12. The CDR3 DNA is TGTGCCATCAGTGGGCAGTCCGGGACTAGCGCTACAGAGACCCAGTACTTC. It yields the protein CAISGQSGTSATETQYF.

The J gene is TRBJ1-3, the V gene TRBV18; no definite D call. Germline assignment: CDR1 KGHSH and CDR2 LQKENI. Trimming pared 2 bases from V and 3 bases from J, leaving 11 bases between. This CDR3 has 15 amino acids. This CDR3 reads CASSPARVGGNTIYF. CDR3 coding DNA: TGTGCCAGCTCACCAGCAAGGGTTGGTGGAAACACCATATATTTT.

The genes are TRBV28 and TRBJ1-2, with D unclear. With 2 bases removed from V and 5 bases from J, the gap between germline ends came to 6 bases. CDR3 length: 12 residues. From germline, CDR1 is MDHEN and CDR2 SYDVKM. The CDR3 DNA reads TGTGCCAGCAGTTTACGGATATATGGCTACACCTTC. This gives the protein CASSLRIYGYTF.

The genes are TRBV7-9 and TRBJ2-2; unclear D gene. With 1 base removed from V and 6 bases from J, the gap between germline ends came to 9 bases. Germline CDR1 SEHNR, CDR2 FQNEAQ (reference sequence). The CDR3 runs 14 residues. CDR3 protein: CASSLGGSAGELFF. CDR3 bases: TGTGCCAGCAGCTTAGGCGGATCCGCCGGGGAGCTGTTTTTT. The variable domain in full, completed from reference TRBV7-9 and TRBJ2-2, reads DTGVSQNPRHKITKRGQNVTFRCDPISEHNRLYWYRQTLGQGPEFLTYFQNEAQLEKSRLLSDRFSAERPKGSFSTLEIQRTEQGDSAMYLCASSLGGSAGELFFGEGSRLTVL.

The chain is built from TRBV18 and TRBJ1-1, with D maybe TRBD1 (6 bases). Germline V gene lookup returns CDR1 KGHSH and CDR2 LQKENI. V lost 1 base, J lost 6 bases, and 12 bases lay in between. This CDR3 contains 14 residues. This CDR3 is CASSPLGADAEAFF. The CDR3 DNA reads as TGTGCCAGCTCACCACTGGGGGCCGATGCTGAAGCTTTCTTT.

This clone was detected a few times. This chain links TRBV5-1 with TRBJ2-7, with TRBD2 identical over 14 bases. This CDR3 has 16 residues. Germline V gives CDR1 SGHRS, CDR2 YFSETQ. The V gene end was trimmed by 0 bases and the J gene end by 5 bases; junction bases not matched to a gene: 4. CDR3 bases: TGCGCCAGCAGCTTGGACGGGACTAGCGGGAGCAACGAGCAGTACTTC. The encoded protein is CASSLDGTSGSNEQYF.

The chain carries TRBV2 and TRBJ2-2, with 7 bases fitting TRBD2. Germline V gene sequence: CDR1 SNHLY, CDR2 FYNNEI. CDR3 length equals 15 residues. With V trimmed by 8 bases and J by 3 bases, 9 bases remained unmatched. The CDR3 bases are TGTGCCAGCGGGGCCCCCGGGGGGTACACCGGGGAGCTGTTTTTT. Protein: CASGAPGGYTGELFF.

This rearrangement joins TRBV6-1 to TRBJ2-1; D unresolved. The length of the CDR3 is 16 residues. CDR1 is MNHNS and CDR2 is SASEGT in the germline V gene. V shed 0 bases and J shed 4 bases, with 13 bases lying between them. CDR3 in amino acids: CASSEAFLSPYNEQFF. Written as DNA, the CDR3 is TGTGCCAGCAGTGAAGCCTTTTTGAGTCCGTACAATGAGCAGTTCTTC.

This chain joins TRBV6-5 and TRBJ2-5; TRBD2 agrees at 9 bases. The CDR3 is 16 residues long. V lost 0 bases and J lost 2; bases outside the gene matches: 4. The germline V gene encodes CDR1 MNHEY and CDR2 SVGAGI. The CDR3, as DNA: TGTGCCAGCAGTTACTCGCTAGCGGGGTTTCAAGAGACCCAGTACTTC. It is translated as CASSYSLAGFQETQYF.

This chain connects TRBV4-2 to TRBJ2-5, with D perhaps TRBD1 or TRBD2 (5 bases each). Germline V CDR1 and CDR2: LGHNA, YNFKEQ. The CDR3 extends over 16 amino acids. V was trimmed by 0 bases and J by 5 bases, leaving 16 bases between them. This CDR3 is CASSQEVRVWGETQYF. The CDR3 DNA reads TGTGCCAGCAGCCAAGAAGTGAGGGTGTGGGGGGAGACCCAGTACTTC.

J is TRBJ2-3 and V is TRBV9; TRBD2 might be the D (5 bases). The CDR3 runs 15 residues. Germline V lookup: CDR1 SGDLS, CDR2 YYNGEE. Deletions cut 0 bases from V and 6 bases from J, with 14 bases between. The CDR3: CASSVAPGVTDTQYF. In DNA form, the CDR3 reads TGTGCCAGCAGCGTAGCTCCCGGGGTTACCGATACGCAGTATTTT.

The chain uses TRBV19 and TRBJ2-1; 10 bases fit TRBD1. The CDR3 loop spans 18 amino acids. CDR1 and CDR2 (germline): LNHDA, SQIVND (reference sequence). After removal of 7 bases from V and 0 bases from J, the junction contained 12 bases not matched to a gene. CDR3 sequence: CASKVTGGHLSSYNEQFF. Written as DNA, the CDR3 is TGTGCCAGTAAAGTGACAGGGGGCCACCTAAGCTCCTACAATGAGCAGTTCTTC.

The V and J genes are TRBV7-9 and TRBJ1-2; D remains unclear. Trimming shortened V by 0 bases and J by 8 bases, and 13 bases separated the two germline ends. CDR1 is SEHNR and CDR2 is FQNEAQ in the germline V gene (reference sequence). CDR3 size: 14 residues. DNA of the CDR3: TGTGCCAGCAGCTTAGCGTTCCCCACCCTCGGCTACACCTTC. Its protein is CASSLAFPTLGYTF.

This rearrangement joins TRBV5-1 to TRBJ1-1; D remains unclear. V lost 7 bases to trimming and J lost 3 bases, with 19 bases between them. Germline V gives CDR1 SGHRS, CDR2 YFSETQ. The CDR3 runs 15 residues. The CDR3: CASFAGQRRDTEAFF. CDR3 coding DNA: TGCGCCAGCTTCGCCGGTCAGAGAAGGGACACTGAAGCTTTCTTT.

This clone appeared once. The chain combines TRBV6-1 with TRBJ2-1; 10 bases are shared with TRBD2. V was clipped by 7 bases and J by 0 bases; unmatched bases: 27. The CDR3 contains 23 residues. Germline CDR1 reads MNHNS; CDR2 reads SASEGT. CDR3 coding DNA: TGTGCCAGCACTGTAGCGGGGGGAAGATTTGGAGCGGGAGGGCCGGGCTCCTACAATGAGCAGTTCTTC. Translating gives CASTVAGGRFGAGGPGSYNEQFF.

This clone has more than one count but fewer than ten. The rearrangement uses TRBV6-6 and TRBJ2-2; 10 bases match TRBD2. V was pared by 10 bases and J by 3 bases, with 5 bases of the junction left unmatched. The germline V gene encodes CDR1 MNHNY and CDR2 SVGAGI (reference sequence). The CDR3 has 14 residues. CDR3 DNA: TGTGCCACCCGACTAGCGGGTGACACCGGGGAGCTGTTTTTT. Translation: CATRLAGDTGELFF.

The rearrangement joins TRBV6-5 to TRBJ2-7; D possibly corresponds to TRBD1 (6 bases). Trimming cost V 3 bases and J 2 bases, with 14 bases left between them. This CDR3 has 15 residues. The germline V gene has CDR1 MNHEY and CDR2 SVGAGI. This CDR3 reads CASSYQGQGTYEQYF. In DNA, the CDR3 is TGTGCCAGCAGTTATCAGGGCCAGGGGACCTACGAGCAGTACTTC.

The genes are TRBV4-2 and TRBJ2-6, with D tentatively TRBD1 (5 bases). V lost 4 bases to trimming and J lost 0 bases, with 10 bases between them. Germline CDR1 reads LGHNA; CDR2 reads YNFKEQ. This CDR3 contains 16 residues. The CDR3 DNA reads as TGTGCCAGCAGCCCCGAAGACAGCTCTGGGGCCAACGTCCTGACTTTC. Translated: CASSPEDSSGANVLTF.

The chain couples TRBV5-1 to TRBJ2-1; D tentatively reads TRBD1 or TRBD2 (5 bases each). V lost 4 bases and J 5 bases, leaving 16 bases between the germline ends. Germline CDR1 is SGHRS and CDR2 is YFSETQ. CDR3 length: 15 amino acids. The CDR3 DNA is TGCGCCAGCAGCACCTGGACCGGGACCAACAATGAGCAGTTCTTC. It is translated as CASSTWTGTNNEQFF.

This sequence joins TRBV27 and TRBJ2-3, with 9 bases matching TRBD1. The CDR3 covers 16 residues. J gave up 1 base and V 1 base, and 3 bases lay outside the gene matches. The germline V gene encodes CDR1 MNHEY and CDR2 SMNVEV (reference sequence). CDR3 coding DNA: TGTGCCAGCAGTTTATGGACAGGGGCGGGCACAGATACGCAGTATTTT. It codes for CASSLWTGAGTDTQYF.

The rearrangement uses TRBV7-9 and TRBJ2-3; D may correspond to TRBD1 or TRBD2 (6 bases each). V was pared by 6 bases and J by 10 bases, with 11 bases between. The CDR3 consists of 11 residues. Germline lookup yields CDR1 SEHNR and CDR2 FQNEAQ (reference sequence). The CDR3 loop reads CASRGGFAQYF. DNA of the CDR3: TGTGCCAGCAGAGGGGGGTTTGCGCAGTATTTT. The variable domain in full, with the rest retrieved from reference TRBV7-9 and TRBJ2-3, is DTGVSQNPRHKITKRGQNVTFRCDPISEHNRLYWYRQTLGQGPEFLTYFQNEAQLEKSRLLSDRFSAERPKGSFSTLEIQRTEQGDSAMYLCASRGGFAQYFGPGTRLTVL.

This sequence joins TRBV18 and TRBJ2-2; D tentatively fits TRBD1 or TRBD2 (5 bases each). The germline gives CDR1 KGHSH, CDR2 LQKENI. CDR3 length: 16 residues. V was pared by 2 bases and J by 0 bases, with 10 bases between. CDR3 in amino acids: CASSPSGTTNTGELFF. The CDR3 DNA sequence: TGTGCCAGCTCACCATCCGGGACGACGAACACCGGGGAGCTGTTTTTT.

In DNA, the CDR3 is TGCGCCAGCAGTGGACAGGTCCTCTCCGAGCAGTACTTC. It is translated as CASSGQVLSEQYF. This chain uses TRBV10-2 with TRBJ2-7, with a possible D match to TRBD1 (6 bases). This CDR3 contains 13 residues. Germline V CDR1 and CDR2: WSHSY, SAAADI. V dropped 4 bases and J dropped 6 bases, with 13 bases sitting between them.